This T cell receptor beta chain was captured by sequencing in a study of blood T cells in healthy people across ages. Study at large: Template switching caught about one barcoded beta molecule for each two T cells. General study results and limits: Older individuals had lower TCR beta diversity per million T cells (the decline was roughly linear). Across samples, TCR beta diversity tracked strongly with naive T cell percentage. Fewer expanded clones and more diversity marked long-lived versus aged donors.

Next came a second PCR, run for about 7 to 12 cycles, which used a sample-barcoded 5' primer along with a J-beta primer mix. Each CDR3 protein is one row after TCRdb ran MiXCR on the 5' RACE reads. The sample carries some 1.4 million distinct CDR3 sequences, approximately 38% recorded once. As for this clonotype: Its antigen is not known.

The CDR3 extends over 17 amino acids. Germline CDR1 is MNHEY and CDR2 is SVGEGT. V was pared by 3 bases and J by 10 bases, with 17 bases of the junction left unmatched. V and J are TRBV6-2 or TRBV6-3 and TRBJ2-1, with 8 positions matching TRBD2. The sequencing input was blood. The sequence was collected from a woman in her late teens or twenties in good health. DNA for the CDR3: TGTGCCAGCAGTTATCCCCTCCAAGCGGGGGTACGCCTGGAGCAGTTCTTC. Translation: CASSYPLQAGVRLEQFF.